This T cell receptor beta chain was retrieved from a study of blood T cell repertoires in COVID-19. Study-level background: The origin of the acute and convalescent COVID-19 samples was the United States, Italy and Spain. In each case, the material was cDNA or gDNA derived from T cells, B-cell-depleted T cells, or PBMCs.

CDR3 length: 15 amino acids. With 4 bases clipped from V and 2 bases from J, the junction kept 1 base outside the gene matches. Germline values: CDR1 MNHEY, CDR2 SVGAGI. With respect to this clone: Other DNA sequences in this specimen translate into the identical CDR3.

Per the study methods: Amplification of reference gene primers was used by the study to estimate nucleated cell counts. Here immunoSEQ multiplex PCR was the method, and the copy in TCRdb shows in-frame clones only, minus some. Clone size and the V and J calls come from that table; the DNA yielded D and trimming. In the table there are around 64,000 clones, more than 75% of which are singletons. Sequencing input: peripheral blood. The sequence was obtained from a human donor in a cohort sampled during active COVID-19. V usage is TRBV6-5 and J usage is TRBJ2-6, with 8 bases aligning to TRBD1. The CDR3 DNA sequence: TGTGCCAGCAGTTTGACAGGGGCTGGGGCCAACGTCCTGACTTTC. Translating gives CASSLTGAGANVLTF.